This record covers a single TCR beta chain. Antigen: not known. The CDR3 consists of 14 residues. Germline values: CDR1 SGHTA, CDR2 FQGNSA. Trimming took 1 base from V and 4 from J, leaving 10 bases between them. This specimen comes from a study of vaccination and CD4 T cells after COVID-19. Specified treatment: roughly nine-day PBMC culture with coronavirus spike peptide pools or control peptides (ViraFEST assay). Half the medium was replaced with fresh IL-2 medium on days 3 and 7. Cultured CD4+ T cells had their DNA profiled by the Oncomine TCR Beta short-read assay. One entry per CDR3 protein results from TCRdb running MiXCR on the PCR reads. The repertoire holds about 13,000 distinct CDR3 sequences, more than 35% seen once, with over 12% in the top ten.

The V gene is TRBV7-2, the J gene TRBJ1-1; D not certain. The sample comprised CD4+ T cells from blood, cultured in vitro. This clonotype was sampled from a human donor who had recovered from COVID-19. The CDR3 protein is CASSLVGRATEAFF. CDR3 in DNA: TGTGCCAGCAGCTTAGTAGGCCGGGCCACTGAAGCTTTCTTT.